This TCR beta chain was retrieved from a study of shared clonotypes between healthy human individuals. General observations from the study: Naive CD4 clonotypes overlapped across a few donors at about 5.2%. Against clonotypes common to all four donors, non-shared ones had lower generation probabilities.

At deep level, the assay was performed. Here immunoSEQ multiplex PCR was the method, and the copy in TCRdb shows in-frame clones only, minus some. The sample contains about 2.4 million clones, around nine tenths of which appear only once. As to this clone: What it binds is not known.

Donors comprised only Caucasian adults living in Nashville, Tennessee. The CDR3 totals 17 residues. The germline gives CDR1 SGHTA, CDR2 FQGTGA. Trimming removed 4 bases from V and 0 bases from J; junction bases left unmatched: 8. The clonotype comes from a young man in good health. The chain joins TRBV7-3 to TRBJ1-1, with TRBD1 matching over 10 bases. Sequenced material: naive CD4+ T cells sorted from blood. Described subset: CD45RA+ positively selected. The CDR3 region has the DNA TGTGCCAGCAGCTCCTTAGACAGGGGGCGGATGAACACTGAAGCTTTCTTT. It encodes CASSSLDRGRMNTEAFF.